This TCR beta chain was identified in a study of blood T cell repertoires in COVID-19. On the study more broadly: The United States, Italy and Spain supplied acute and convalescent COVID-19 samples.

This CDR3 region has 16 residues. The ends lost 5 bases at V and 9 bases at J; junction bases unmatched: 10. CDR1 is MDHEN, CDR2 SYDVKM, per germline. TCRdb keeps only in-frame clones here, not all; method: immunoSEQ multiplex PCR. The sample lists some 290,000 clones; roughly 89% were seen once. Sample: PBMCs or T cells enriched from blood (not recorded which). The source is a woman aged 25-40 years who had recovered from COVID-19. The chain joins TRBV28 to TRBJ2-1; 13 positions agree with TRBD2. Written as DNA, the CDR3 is TGTGCCAGCAGTCCTCTACTAGCGGGAGGGGGGGGTGAGCAGTTCTTC. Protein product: CASSPLLAGGGGEQFF.